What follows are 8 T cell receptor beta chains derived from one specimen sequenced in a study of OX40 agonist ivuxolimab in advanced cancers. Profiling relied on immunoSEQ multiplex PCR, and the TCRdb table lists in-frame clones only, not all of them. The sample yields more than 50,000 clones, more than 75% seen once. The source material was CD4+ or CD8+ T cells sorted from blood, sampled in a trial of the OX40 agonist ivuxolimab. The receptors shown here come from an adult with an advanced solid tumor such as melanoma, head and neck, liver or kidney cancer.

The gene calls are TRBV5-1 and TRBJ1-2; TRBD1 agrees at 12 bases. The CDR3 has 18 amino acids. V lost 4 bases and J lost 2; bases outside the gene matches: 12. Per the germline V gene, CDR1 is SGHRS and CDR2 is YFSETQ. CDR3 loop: CASSHLPGQGALNYGYTF. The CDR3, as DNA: TGCGCCAGCAGCCATCTCCCGGGACAGGGGGCGTTAAACTATGGCTACACCTTC.

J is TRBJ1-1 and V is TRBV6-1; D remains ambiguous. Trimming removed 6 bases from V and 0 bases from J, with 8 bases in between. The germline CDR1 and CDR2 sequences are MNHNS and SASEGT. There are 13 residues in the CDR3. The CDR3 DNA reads TGTGCCAGCAGGGACTCAATGAACACTGAAGCTTTCTTT. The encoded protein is CASRDSMNTEAFF.

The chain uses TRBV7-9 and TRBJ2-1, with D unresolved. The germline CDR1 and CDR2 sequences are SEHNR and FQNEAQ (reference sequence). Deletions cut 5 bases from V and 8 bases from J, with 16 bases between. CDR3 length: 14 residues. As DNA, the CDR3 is TGTGCCAGCAGCCCAATGGGGTCTTTCGATGAGCAGTTCTTC. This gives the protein CASSPMGSFDEQFF.

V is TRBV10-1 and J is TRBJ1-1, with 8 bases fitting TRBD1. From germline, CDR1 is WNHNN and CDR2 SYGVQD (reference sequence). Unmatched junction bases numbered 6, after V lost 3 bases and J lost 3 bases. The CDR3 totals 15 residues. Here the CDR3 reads CASSDPGQGDTEAFF. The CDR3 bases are TGCGCCAGCAGTGACCCCGGACAGGGAGACACTGAAGCTTTCTTT.

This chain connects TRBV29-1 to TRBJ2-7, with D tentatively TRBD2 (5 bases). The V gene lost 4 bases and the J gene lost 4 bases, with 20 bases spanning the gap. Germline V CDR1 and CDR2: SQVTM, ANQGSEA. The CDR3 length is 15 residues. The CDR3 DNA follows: TGCAGCGTTGTGGAGGACCCTCCCGCCCGGTACGAGCAGTACTTC. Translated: CSVVEDPPARYEQYF.

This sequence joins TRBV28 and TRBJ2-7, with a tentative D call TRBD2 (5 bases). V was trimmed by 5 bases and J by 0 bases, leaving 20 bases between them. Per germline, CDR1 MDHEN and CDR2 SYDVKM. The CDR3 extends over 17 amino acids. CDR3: CASSTYLTGRSSYEQYV. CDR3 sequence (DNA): TGTGCCAGCAGTACCTACCTGACGGGAAGGAGCTCCTACGAGCAGTACGTC.

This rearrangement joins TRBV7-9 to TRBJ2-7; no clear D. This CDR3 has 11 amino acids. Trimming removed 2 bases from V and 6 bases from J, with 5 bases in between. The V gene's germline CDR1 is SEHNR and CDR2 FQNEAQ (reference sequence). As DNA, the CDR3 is TGTGCCAGCAGCTTACTCCGCGAGCAGTACTTC. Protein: CASSLLREQYF. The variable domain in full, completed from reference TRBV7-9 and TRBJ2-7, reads DTGVSQNPRHKITKRGQNVTFRCDPISEHNRLYWYRQTLGQGPEFLTYFQNEAQLEKSRLLSDRFSAERPKGSFSTLEIQRTEQGDSAMYLCASSLLREQYFGPGTRLTVT.

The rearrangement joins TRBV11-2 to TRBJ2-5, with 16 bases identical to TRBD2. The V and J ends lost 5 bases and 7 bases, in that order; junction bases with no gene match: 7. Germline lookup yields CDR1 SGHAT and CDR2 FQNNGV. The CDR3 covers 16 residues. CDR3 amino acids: CASSQGLAGGPGTQYF. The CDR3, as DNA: TGTGCCAGCAGCCAGGGACTAGCGGGGGGGCCCGGGACCCAGTACTTC.